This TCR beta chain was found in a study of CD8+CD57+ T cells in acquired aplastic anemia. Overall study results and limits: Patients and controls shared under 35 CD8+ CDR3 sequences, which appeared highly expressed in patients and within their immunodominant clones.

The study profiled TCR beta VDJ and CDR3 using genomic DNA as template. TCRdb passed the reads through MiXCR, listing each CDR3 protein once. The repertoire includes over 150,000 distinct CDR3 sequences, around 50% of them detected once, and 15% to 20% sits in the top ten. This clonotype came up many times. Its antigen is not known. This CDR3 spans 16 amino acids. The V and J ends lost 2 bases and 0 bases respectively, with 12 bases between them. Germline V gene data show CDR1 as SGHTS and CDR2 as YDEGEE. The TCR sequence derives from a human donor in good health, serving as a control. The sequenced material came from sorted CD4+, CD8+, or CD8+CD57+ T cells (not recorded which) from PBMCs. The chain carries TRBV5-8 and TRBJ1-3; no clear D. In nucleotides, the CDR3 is TGTGCCAGCAGCTTCCACGACCAAGCCTCTGGAAACACCATATATTTT. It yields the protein CASSFHDQASGNTIYF.